This T cell receptor beta chain was sequenced during a study of cytomegalovirus exposure and HLA in healthy donors. Concerning this clone itself: Its antigen is not known.

The V segment lost 6 bases and the J segment 7 bases; nucleotides outside the gene matches: 7. Looked up from germline, CDR1 is MNHEY and CDR2 is SMNVEV (reference sequence). The CDR3 covers 14 residues. The method was immunoSEQ multiplex PCR; TCRdb's version includes in-frame clones alone and lacks a portion of them. Of 150,000 to 200,000 clones in the sample, approximately 88% were seen once. Findings and limits, study-wide: Some public TCRs appeared in many individuals, while most sequences were rare. Subsequent analysis of the approximately 110 validation repertoires found a tendency for first-cohort TCR clusters to co-occur. High sensitivity and specificity were reportedly achieved when the classifier diagnosed cytomegalovirus status.

The TCR was taken from a man between 18 and 29 years old in good health and CMV-seropositive. The specimen was PBMCs. The chain has TRBV27 and TRBJ2-1; 9 nucleotides match TRBD2. The CDR3: CASSPSGIKNEQFF. For the CDR3, the DNA is TGTGCCAGCAGCCCTAGCGGGATTAAAAATGAGCAGTTCTTC.